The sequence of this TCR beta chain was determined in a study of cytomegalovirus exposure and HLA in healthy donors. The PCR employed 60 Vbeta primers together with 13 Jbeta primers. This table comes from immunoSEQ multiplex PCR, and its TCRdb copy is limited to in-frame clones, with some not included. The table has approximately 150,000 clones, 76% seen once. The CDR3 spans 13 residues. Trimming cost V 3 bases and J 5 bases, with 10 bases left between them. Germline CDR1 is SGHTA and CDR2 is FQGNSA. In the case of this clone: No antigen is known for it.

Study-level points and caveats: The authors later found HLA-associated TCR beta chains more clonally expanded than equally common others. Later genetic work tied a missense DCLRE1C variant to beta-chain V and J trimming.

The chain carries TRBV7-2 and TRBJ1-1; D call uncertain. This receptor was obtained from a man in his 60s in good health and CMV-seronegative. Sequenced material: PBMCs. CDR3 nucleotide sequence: TGTGCCAGCAGCTTTTCAATGCGGACTGAAGCTTTCTTT. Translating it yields CASSFSMRTEAFF.